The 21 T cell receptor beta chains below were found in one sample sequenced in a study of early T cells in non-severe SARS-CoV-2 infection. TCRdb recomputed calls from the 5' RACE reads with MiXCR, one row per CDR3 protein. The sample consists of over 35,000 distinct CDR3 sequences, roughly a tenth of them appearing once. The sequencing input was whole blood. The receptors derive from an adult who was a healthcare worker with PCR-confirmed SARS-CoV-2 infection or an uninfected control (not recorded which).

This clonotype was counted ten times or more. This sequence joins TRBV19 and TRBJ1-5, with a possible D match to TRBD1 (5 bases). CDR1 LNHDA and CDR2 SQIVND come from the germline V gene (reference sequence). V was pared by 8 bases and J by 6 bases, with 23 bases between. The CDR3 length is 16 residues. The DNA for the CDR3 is TGTGCCAGTGGGGCGAGGGGTCAGGGAAGGAGTCAGCCCCAGCATTTT. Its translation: CASGARGQGRSQPQHF. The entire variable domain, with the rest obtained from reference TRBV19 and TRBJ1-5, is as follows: DGGITQSPKYLFRKEGQNVTLSCEQNLNHDAMYWYRQDPGQGLRLIYYSQIVNDFQKGDIAEGYSVSREKKESFPLTVTSAQKNPTAFYLCASGARGQGRSQPQHFGDGTRLSIL.

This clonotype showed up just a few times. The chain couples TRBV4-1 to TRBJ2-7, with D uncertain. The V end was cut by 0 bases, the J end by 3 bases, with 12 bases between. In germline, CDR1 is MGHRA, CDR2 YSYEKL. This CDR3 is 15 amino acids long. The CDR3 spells CASSQDFVELYEQYF. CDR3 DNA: TGCGCCAGCAGCCAAGATTTTGTGGAACTCTACGAGCAGTACTTC.

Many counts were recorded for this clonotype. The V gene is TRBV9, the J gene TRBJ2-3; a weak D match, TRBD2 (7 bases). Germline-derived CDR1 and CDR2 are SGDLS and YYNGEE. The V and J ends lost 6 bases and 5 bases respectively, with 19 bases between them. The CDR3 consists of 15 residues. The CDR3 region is CASTRGGALGDTQYF. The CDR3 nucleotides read TGTGCCAGCACCCGCGGGGGCGCTTTGGGAGATACGCAGTATTTT.

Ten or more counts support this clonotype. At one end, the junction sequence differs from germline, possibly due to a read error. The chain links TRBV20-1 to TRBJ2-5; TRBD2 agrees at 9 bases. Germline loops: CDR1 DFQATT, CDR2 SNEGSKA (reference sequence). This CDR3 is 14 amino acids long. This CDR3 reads CSAQRGVTREAQYF. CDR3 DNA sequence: TGCAGTGCCCAGCGGGGGGTAACTAGAGAGGCCCAGTACTTC.

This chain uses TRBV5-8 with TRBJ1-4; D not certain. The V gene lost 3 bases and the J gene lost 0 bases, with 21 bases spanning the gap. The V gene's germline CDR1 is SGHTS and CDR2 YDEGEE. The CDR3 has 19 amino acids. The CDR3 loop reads CASSWTFAATLPTNEKLFF. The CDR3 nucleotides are TGTGCCAGCAGCTGGACCTTTGCGGCCACTCTTCCAACTAATGAAAAACTGTTTTTT.

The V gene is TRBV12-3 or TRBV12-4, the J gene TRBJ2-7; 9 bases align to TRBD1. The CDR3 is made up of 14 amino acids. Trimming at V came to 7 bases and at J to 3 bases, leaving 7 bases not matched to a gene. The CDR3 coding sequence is TGTGCCAGCACCCCGACAGGGGGAGGCTACGAGCAGTACTTC. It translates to CASTPTGGGYEQYF.

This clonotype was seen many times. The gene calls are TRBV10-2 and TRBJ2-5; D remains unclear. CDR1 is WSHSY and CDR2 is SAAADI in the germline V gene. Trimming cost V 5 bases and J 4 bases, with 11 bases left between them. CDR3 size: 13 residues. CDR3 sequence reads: CASSFKSGETQYF. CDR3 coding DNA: TGCGCCAGCAGTTTTAAATCGGGAGAGACCCAGTACTTC.

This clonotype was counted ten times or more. The CDR3: CASRRRQGRNGELFF. In DNA form, the CDR3 reads TGTGCCAGCAGACGGAGACAGGGGAGGAACGGGGAGCTGTTTTTT. The chain carries TRBV5-8 and TRBJ2-2, with 8 bases aligning to TRBD1. This CDR3 region has 15 residues. Germline CDR1 is SGHTS and CDR2 is YDEGEE. With 5 bases clipped from V and 7 bases from J, the junction kept 10 bases outside the gene matches.

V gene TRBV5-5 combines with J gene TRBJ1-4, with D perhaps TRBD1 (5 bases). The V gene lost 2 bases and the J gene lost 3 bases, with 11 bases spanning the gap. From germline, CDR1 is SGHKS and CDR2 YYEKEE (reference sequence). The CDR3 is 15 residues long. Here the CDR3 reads CASSFRRVANEKLFF. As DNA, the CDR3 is TGTGCCAGCAGCTTTCGCAGGGTTGCTAATGAAAAACTGTTTTTT.

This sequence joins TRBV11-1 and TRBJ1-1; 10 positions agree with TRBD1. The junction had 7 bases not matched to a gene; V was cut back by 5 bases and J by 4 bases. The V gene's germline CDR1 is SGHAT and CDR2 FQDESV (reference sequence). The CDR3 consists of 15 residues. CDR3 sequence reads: CASSGRQGAATEAFF. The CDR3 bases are TGTGCCAGCAGCGGGCGACAGGGGGCCGCCACTGAAGCTTTCTTT.

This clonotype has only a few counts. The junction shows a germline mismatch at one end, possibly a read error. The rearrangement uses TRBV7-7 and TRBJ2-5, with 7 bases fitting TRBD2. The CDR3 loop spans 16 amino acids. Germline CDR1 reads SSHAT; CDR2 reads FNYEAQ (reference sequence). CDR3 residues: CASSLSQRGAQETQYF. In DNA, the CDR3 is TGTGCTAGCAGCTTAAGCCAGCGGGGAGCCCAAGAGACCCAGTACTTC.

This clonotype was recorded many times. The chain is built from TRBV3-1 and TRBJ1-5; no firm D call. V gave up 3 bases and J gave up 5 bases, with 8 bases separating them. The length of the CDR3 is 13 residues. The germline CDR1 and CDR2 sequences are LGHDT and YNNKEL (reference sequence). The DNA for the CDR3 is TGTGCCAGCAGCCATGGTGGGTATCAGCCCCAGCATTTT. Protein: CASSHGGYQPQHF.

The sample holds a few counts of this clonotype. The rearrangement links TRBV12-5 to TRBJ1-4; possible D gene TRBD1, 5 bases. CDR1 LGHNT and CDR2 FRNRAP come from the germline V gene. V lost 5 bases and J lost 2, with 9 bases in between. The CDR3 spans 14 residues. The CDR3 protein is CASGPGTTNEKLFF. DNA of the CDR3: TGTGCTAGTGGTCCAGGGACTACTAATGAAAAACTGTTTTTT.

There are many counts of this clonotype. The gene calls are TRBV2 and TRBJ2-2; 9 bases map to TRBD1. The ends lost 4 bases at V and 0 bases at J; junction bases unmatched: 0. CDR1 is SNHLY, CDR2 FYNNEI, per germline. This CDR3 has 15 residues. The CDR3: CASSGQGANTGELFF. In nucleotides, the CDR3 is TGTGCCAGCAGTGGACAGGGGGCGAACACCGGGGAGCTGTTTTTT.

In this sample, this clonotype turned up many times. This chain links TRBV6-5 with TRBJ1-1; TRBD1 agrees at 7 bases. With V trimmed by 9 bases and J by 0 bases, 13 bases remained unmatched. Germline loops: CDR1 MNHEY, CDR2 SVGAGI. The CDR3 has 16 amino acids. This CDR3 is CASDLWDSHMNTEAFF. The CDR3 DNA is TGTGCCAGTGACCTGTGGGACAGCCACATGAACACTGAAGCTTTCTTT.

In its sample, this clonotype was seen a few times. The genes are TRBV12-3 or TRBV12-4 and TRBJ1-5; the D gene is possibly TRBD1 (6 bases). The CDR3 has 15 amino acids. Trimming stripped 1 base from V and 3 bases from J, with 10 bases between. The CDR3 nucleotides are TGTGCCAGCAGTTTAGGCGGACAGAACAATCAGCCCCAGCATTTT. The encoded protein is CASSLGGQNNQPQHF.

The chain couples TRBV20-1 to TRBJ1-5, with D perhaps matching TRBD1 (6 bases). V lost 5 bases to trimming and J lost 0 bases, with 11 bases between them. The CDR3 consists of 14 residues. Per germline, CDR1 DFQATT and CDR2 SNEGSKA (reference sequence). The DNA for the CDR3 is TGCAGTGCTGCCCCGGGGGCTAGCAATCAGCCCCAGCATTTT. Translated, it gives CSAAPGASNQPQHF.

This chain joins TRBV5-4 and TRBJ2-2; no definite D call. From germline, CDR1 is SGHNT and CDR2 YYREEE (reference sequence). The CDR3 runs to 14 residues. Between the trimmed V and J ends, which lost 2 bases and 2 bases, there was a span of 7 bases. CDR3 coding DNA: TGTGCCAGCAGCTTAGATCTTAACACCGGGGAGCTGTTTTTT. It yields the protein CASSLDLNTGELFF.

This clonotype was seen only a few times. CDR3: CASSKGRNRCNQPQHF. The CDR3 coding sequence is TGTGCCAGCAGCAAAGGGAGGAACAGGTGCAATCAGCCCCAGCATTTT. The rearrangement links TRBV21-1 to TRBJ1-5; TRBD1 reflects the table's D call only, with no check against the DNA. TRBV21-1 is reported as a pseudogene. The CDR3 runs to 16 residues.

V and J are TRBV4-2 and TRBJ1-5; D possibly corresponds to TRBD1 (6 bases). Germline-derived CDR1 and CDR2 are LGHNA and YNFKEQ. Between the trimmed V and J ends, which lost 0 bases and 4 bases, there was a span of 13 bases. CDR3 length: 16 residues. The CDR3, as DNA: TGTGCCAGCAGCCAAGATCCCACAGGGTTAAATCAGCCCCAGCATTTT. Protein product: CASSQDPTGLNQPQHF.

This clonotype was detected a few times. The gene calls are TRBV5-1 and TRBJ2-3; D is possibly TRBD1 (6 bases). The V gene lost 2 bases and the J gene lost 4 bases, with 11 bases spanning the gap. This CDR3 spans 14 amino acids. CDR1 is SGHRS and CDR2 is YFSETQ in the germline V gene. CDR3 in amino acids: CASSFQGSPDTQYF. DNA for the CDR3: TGCGCCAGCAGCTTTCAGGGGAGCCCAGATACGCAGTATTTT.